Listed below are T cell receptor beta chains from one sample, sequenced in a study of CD8+ T cells in alopecia areata. Clones were sequenced by immunoSEQ multiplex PCR, and TCRdb holds only the in-frame ones, with some missing. The table lists 110,000 or so clones, about 50% of them singletons. The sample taken for sequencing was NKG2D-low CD8+ T cells sorted from blood. Every receptor here comes from a human donor with alopecia areata. The CDR3 runs from the conserved cysteine through the conserved F or W. D genes are given only for firm matches. Not all rows give a size; the values are once, few, many and, for expanded clones, a class.

>TRBJ2-1|TRBV4-1|.|.
CASSITGSLNEQFF
TGCGCCAGCAGCATAACTGGGAGCCTCAATGAGCAGTTCTTC
>TRBJ2-2|TRBV4-1|.|.
CASSKAGNTGELFF
TGCGCCAGCAGCAAGGCGGGGAACACCGGGGAGCTGTTTTTT
>TRBJ2-1|TRBV29-1|TRBD2|.
CSVVIEGGPHNEQFF
TGCAGCGTTGTTATAGAGGGAGGGCCGCACAATGAGCAGTTCTTC
>TRBJ2-2|TRBV5-6|.|.
CASSSRQQAYTGELFF
TGTGCCAGCAGCAGCAGACAGCAAGCTTATACCGGGGAGCTGTTTTTT
>TRBJ2-1|TRBV7-6|.|.
CASSRNRANEQFF
TGTGCCAGCAGCCGGAATAGGGCCAATGAGCAGTTCTTC
>TRBJ1-2|TRBV11-2|.|.
CASSLAGDRLTFYGYTF
TGTGCCAGCAGCTTAGCGGGCGACAGGCTGACCTTCTATGGCTACACCTTC
>TRBJ2-1|TRBV4-1|.|.
CASSQVGGSYNEQFF
TGCGCCAGCAGCCAAGTGGGGGGCTCCTACAATGAGCAGTTCTTC
>TRBJ2-6|TRBV7-6|.|few
CASSISGSGANVLTF
TGTGCCAGCAGCATTAGTGGCTCTGGGGCCAACGTCCTGACTTTC
>TRBJ1-1|TRBV5-1|.|few
CASSLVAGGAGNTEAFF
TGCGCCAGCAGCTTGGTAGCCGGCGGGGCAGGCAACACTGAAGCTTTCTTT
>TRBJ1-1|TRBV27|.|.
CAIGAAGTEAFF
TGTGCCATCGGGGCGGCCGGCACTGAAGCTTTCTTT
>TRBJ2-7|TRBV7-8|.|few
CASSLDVGSAYEQYF
TGTGCCAGCAGCTTAGACGTTGGCAGTGCCTACGAGCAGTACTTC
>TRBJ2-7|TRBV27|TRBD2|.
CASSTSGYYEQYF
TGTGCCAGCAGTACTAGCGGTTACTACGAGCAGTACTTC
>TRBJ2-3|TRBV13|.|.
CASKGSGPDTQYF
TGTGCCAGCAAGGGCAGCGGACCAGATACGCAGTATTTT
>TRBJ1-1|TRBV9|.|.
CASSADGLMAFF
TGTGCCAGCAGCGCGGACGGATTGATGGCTTTCTTT
>TRBJ2-1|TRBV21-1|.|.
CASSKGQNEQFF
TGTGCCAGCAGCAAGGGACAGAATGAGCAGTTCTTC
>TRBJ2-3|TRBV6-5|.|.
CASGPDTQYF
TGTGCCAGTGGCCCGGATACGCAGTATTTT
>TRBJ2-7|TRBV7-9|TRBD2|.
CASSGRESYEQYF
TGTGCCAGCAGCGGGAGGGAATCCTACGAGCAGTACTTC
>TRBJ2-7|TRBV28|.|many
CASSYYDSYEQYF
TGTGCCAGCAGCTACTATGACAGCTACGAGCAGTACTTC
>TRBJ1-1|TRBV15|.|.
CATSREAVRTVNTEAFF
TGTGCCACCAGCAGAGAGGCAGTTCGGACAGTGAACACTGAAGCTTTCTTT
>TRBJ2-7|TRBV13|.|.
CASSGSPYEQYF
TGTGCCAGCAGCGGGTCTCCCTACGAGCAGTACTTC
>TRBJ2-5|TRBV6-1|.|few
CASREQETQYF
TGTGCCAGCAGGGAGCAAGAGACCCAGTACTTC
>TRBJ1-5|TRBV28|.|.
CASSSTQPQHF
TGTGCCAGCAGTAGCACTCAGCCCCAGCATTTT
>TRBJ2-5|TRBV7-9|.|.
CASSFPAGTQETQYF
TGTGCCAGCAGCTTCCCCGCGGGGACACAAGAGACCCAGTACTTC
>TRBJ1-4|TRBV19|.|.
CASSTGKQGENEKLFF
TGTGCCAGTAGTACGGGGAAGCAGGGCGAGAATGAAAAACTGTTTTTT